The 16 T cell receptor beta chains presented below share a single source sample, sequenced in a study of radiation and T cells in renal cell carcinoma. Sequencing was performed with immunoSEQ multiplex PCR; in TCRdb, only in-frame clones are kept and a portion is missing. The sample holds 60,000 to 95,000 clones, over 65% seen once. Regarding time point: blood 4 weeks post-SBRT, at nephrectomy. The treatment here: 15 Gy SBRT to primary tumor, nephrectomy 4 weeks later. The source material was blood, sampled from a patient whose treatment included radiotherapy and nephrectomy. All receptors derive from a woman aged 55-70 years with renal cell carcinoma.

CDR3 protein: CASSVEGVYQETQYF. The CDR3, as DNA: TGTGCCAGCAGCGTAGAGGGGGTTTACCAAGAGACCCAGTACTTC. The V and J genes are TRBV9 and TRBJ2-5; TRBD1 might be the D (6 bases). The germline CDR1 and CDR2 sequences are SGDLS and YYNGEE. Trimming removed 0 bases from V and 0 bases from J, with 9 bases in between. The length of the CDR3 is 15 residues.

The chain is built from TRBV6-5 and TRBJ1-6; 8 bases agree with TRBD1. The CDR3 sequence is 14 residues long. V dropped 2 bases and J dropped 11; count of bases not matched to a gene: 5. CDR1 is MNHEY and CDR2 is SVGAGI in the germline V gene. The CDR3 loop is CASSYRTGWAPLHF. The CDR3 DNA follows: TGTGCCAGCAGTTACCGGACAGGGTGGGCACCCCTCCACTTT.

This chain joins TRBV28 and TRBJ2-5; D might be TRBD1 (6 bases). This CDR3 is 14 amino acids long. With 4 bases removed from V and 5 bases from J, the gap between germline ends came to 14 bases. CDR1 is MDHEN, CDR2 SYDVKM, per germline. CDR3 residues: CASSSSQGLETQYF. CDR3 sequence (DNA): TGTGCCAGCAGTTCATCACAGGGTTTGGAGACCCAGTACTTC.

This chain connects TRBV2 to TRBJ1-6, with a weak D call TRBD1 (5 bases). V was pared by 6 bases and J by 9 bases, with 9 bases between. Germline V gives CDR1 SNHLY, CDR2 FYNNEI. The CDR3 totals 12 residues. CDR3 protein: CASRGGSSPLHF. The CDR3 DNA reads as TGTGCCAGCAGGGGGGGGAGTTCACCCCTCCACTTT.

This chain links TRBV27 with TRBJ1-3; D remains ambiguous. The V gene's germline CDR1 is MNHEY and CDR2 SMNVEV (reference sequence). Trimming pared 5 bases from V and 1 base from J, leaving 12 bases between. The CDR3 contains 15 residues. Written as DNA, the CDR3 is TGTGCCAGCAGTCCCCATACAGAGTCTGGAAACACCATATATTTT. It yields the protein CASSPHTESGNTIYF.

This chain uses TRBV5-1 with TRBJ1-2; 11 positions match TRBD1. The CDR3 sequence is 13 residues long. The ends lost 4 bases at V and 8 bases at J; junction bases unmatched: 4. Germline V gives CDR1 SGHRS, CDR2 YFSETQ. CDR3: CASSPRTGGGYTF. Here the CDR3 DNA reads TGCGCCAGCAGCCCTAGGACAGGGGGCGGCTACACCTTC.

This clone turned up a few times. The V and J genes are TRBV29-1 and TRBJ1-2; 8 nucleotides match TRBD1. The J segment lost 4 bases and the V segment lost 7 bases, leaving 5 bases of the junction unmatched. The germline V gene encodes CDR1 SQVTM and CDR2 ANQGSEA. The CDR3 runs to 12 residues. The CDR3 is CSGGGTGYGYTF. The CDR3 DNA follows: TGCAGCGGTGGGGGGACAGGCTATGGCTACACCTTC. The variable domain in full, with the rest retrieved from reference TRBV29-1 and TRBJ1-2, is SAVISQKPSRDICQRGTSLTIQCQVDSQVTMMFWYRQQPGQSLTLIATANQGSEATYESGFVIDKFPISRPNLTFSTLTVSNMSPEDSSIYLCSGGGTGYGYTFGSGTRLTVV.

This sequence joins TRBV9 and TRBJ1-6; D might be TRBD1 (6 bases). This CDR3 has 14 residues. From germline, CDR1 is SGDLS and CDR2 YYNGEE. V was clipped by 3 bases and J by 8 bases, with 12 bases between them. The CDR3 DNA reads as TGTGCCAGCAGCGCCGAGACAGGCCATTCACCCCTCCACTTT. This gives the protein CASSAETGHSPLHF.

This clone was detected ten times or more. The chain uses TRBV7-8 and TRBJ2-3; D remains unclear. Looked up from germline, CDR1 is SGHVS and CDR2 is FQNEAQ. V was trimmed by 10 bases and J by 1 base, leaving 12 bases between them. The CDR3 sequence is 13 residues long. CDR3 DNA sequence: TGTGCCACCTTCGGCGGCGGCACAGATACGCAGTATTTT. Amino acid sequence: CATFGGGTDTQYF.

This clone was detected once. This chain joins TRBV28 and TRBJ1-1; D might be TRBD1 (6 bases). CDR1 MDHEN and CDR2 SYDVKM come from the germline V gene. The CDR3 sequence is 15 residues long. V was clipped by 7 bases and J by 0 bases, with 15 bases between them. For the CDR3, the DNA is TGTGCCAGCAATAGGAGGGGGTTTGTGAACACTGAAGCTTTCTTT. Protein: CASNRRGFVNTEAFF.

The gene calls are TRBV11-2 and TRBJ2-5; no firm D call. CDR3 length: 11 residues. Trimming left V 1 base short and J 5 bases short, with 2 bases between. From germline, CDR1 is SGHAT and CDR2 FQNNGV. CDR3 sequence: CASSLAETQYF. The CDR3 DNA reads TGTGCCAGCAGCTTAGCGGAGACCCAGTACTTC.

This chain connects TRBV28 to TRBJ1-2; no reliable D call. This CDR3 spans 14 amino acids. Looked up from germline, CDR1 is MDHEN and CDR2 is SYDVKM. Trimming removed 7 bases at V and 2 bases at J, with 14 bases between. CDR3 in amino acids: CASILGPGNYGYTF. In nucleotides, the CDR3 is TGTGCCAGCATCCTCGGGCCGGGAAACTATGGCTACACCTTC.

The rearrangement uses TRBV7-9 and TRBJ1-5, with 10 bases lining up with TRBD1. This CDR3 region has 15 residues. The ends lost 5 bases at V and 4 bases at J; junction bases unmatched: 5. The germline V gene has CDR1 SEHNR and CDR2 FQNEAQ (reference sequence). This CDR3 is CASSQGTGVNQPQHF. The CDR3, as DNA: TGTGCCAGCAGCCAAGGGACAGGGGTAAATCAGCCCCAGCATTTT.

This clone has only one observation. V is TRBV19 and J is TRBJ1-5; unclear D gene. The germline V gene has CDR1 LNHDA and CDR2 SQIVND (reference sequence). The CDR3 runs to 19 residues. V was pared by 6 bases and J by 0 bases, with 24 bases between. The CDR3 nucleotides are TGTGCCAGTAGCCCAGAGGCGGGCACCCCTTACTATAGCAATCAGCCCCAGCATTTT. As protein: CASSPEAGTPYYSNQPQHF.

The rearrangement uses TRBV9 and TRBJ2-1, with D unclear. The germline CDR1 and CDR2 sequences are SGDLS and YYNGEE. The CDR3 has 13 residues. The V end lost 0 bases, the J end lost 12 bases, and 13 bases lay between the germline ends. CDR3 in amino acids: CASSVAIADRQFF. The CDR3 nucleotides are TGTGCCAGCAGCGTAGCGATCGCGGATCGGCAGTTCTTC.

This sequence joins TRBV19 and TRBJ1-3; D uncertain. V lost 1 base, J lost 0 bases, and 7 bases lay in between. The germline CDR1 and CDR2 sequences are LNHDA and SQIVND (reference sequence). This CDR3 has 15 residues. CDR3 bases: TGTGCCAGTAGTATAGTACAGAGCTCTGGAAACACCATATATTTT. This codes for CASSIVQSSGNTIYF.